Each of the 20 T cell receptor beta chains below was sequenced from the same sample in a study of breast tumors, draining lymph nodes, adjacent tissues. MiXCR, applied by TCRdb to the multiplex PCR reads, yields one record per CDR3 protein. The table lists 130,000 or so distinct CDR3 sequences, approximately 29% of them singletons. Axillary draining lymph nodes of breast cancer patients supplied the node samples. The source material was axillary lymph node tissue. Receptors originate from a female donor with breast cancer. Some clones in this sample may be carry-over from other donors' samples.

This clonotype showed up many times. This CDR3 reads CASSPRVESSGNTIYF. For the CDR3, the DNA is TGTGCCAGCTCACCACGAGTGGAAAGCTCTGGAAACACCATATATTTT. The V and J genes are TRBV18 and TRBJ1-3, with unresolved D. This CDR3 has 16 residues. Between the trimmed V and J ends, which lost 1 base and 0 bases, there was a span of 10 bases. The germline gives CDR1 KGHSH, CDR2 LQKENI.

The chain is built from TRBV2 and TRBJ1-5, with D possibly TRBD1 on 5 matching bases. Trimming removed 4 bases from V and 11 bases from J, with 21 bases in between. CDR3 length: 15 residues. Germline values: CDR1 SNHLY, CDR2 FYNNEI. The CDR3 here is CASSAQESTGGAQHF. CDR3 nucleotides: TGTGCCAGCAGTGCCCAGGAGTCAACAGGCGGGGCCCAGCATTTT.

At least ten counts were recorded for this clonotype. The J gene is TRBJ1-5, the V gene TRBV30; D unresolved. This CDR3 has 14 residues. Trimming removed 1 base from V and 2 bases from J, with 9 bases in between. The germline CDR1 and CDR2 sequences are GTSNPN and SVGIG (reference sequence). The CDR3 spells CAWSAWGGNQPQHF. The CDR3 DNA follows: TGTGCCTGGAGTGCTTGGGGTGGCAATCAGCCCCAGCATTTT. Supplemented by reference TRBV30 and TRBJ1-5, the full variable domain reads SQTIHQWPATLVQPVGSPLSLECTVEGTSNPNLYWYRQAAGRGLQLLFYSVGIGQISSEVPQNLSASRPQDRQFILSSKKLLLSDSGFYLCAWSAWGGNQPQHFGDGTRLSIL.

This clonotype was seen a handful of times. A read error may be the cause here, since a much bigger clone is one base away. The rearrangement links TRBV6-1 to TRBJ2-7; D is ambiguous. This CDR3 comprises 14 residues. The germline gives CDR1 MNHNS, CDR2 SASEGT. Trimming pared 5 bases from V and 2 bases from J, leaving 13 bases between. This CDR3 is CASSQDDTAYEQYF. CDR3 nucleotides: TGTGCCAGCAGTCAAGACGACACCGCCTACGAGCAGTACTTC.

This clonotype was counted a single time. A junction end diverges from the germline sequence, so it may reflect a read error. The chain is built from TRBV10-3 and TRBJ2-3; 8 nucleotides match TRBD2. In germline, CDR1 is ENHRY, CDR2 SYGVKD. The CDR3 sequence is 15 residues long. In nucleotides, the CDR3 is TGTGCCATCAGTGAGACTAGCGGTAGCACAGATATGCAGTATTTT. This gives the protein CAISETSGSTDMQYF.

As concerns this clonotype: This sequence may be a read error, since a much larger clone differs from it by one base. The chain couples TRBV5-5 to TRBJ1-5, with D possibly TRBD1 on 5 matching bases. The germline gives CDR1 SGHKS, CDR2 YYEKEE (reference sequence). Trimming left V 4 bases short and J 5 bases short, with 13 bases between. This CDR3 is 14 amino acids long. CDR3 sequence: CASSTDKPYQPQHF. The CDR3 coding sequence is TGTGCCAGCAGCACGGACAAGCCTTATCAGCCCCAGCATTTT.

This clonotype was detected ten times or more. The chain carries TRBV15 and TRBJ2-5; D unresolved. The CDR3 covers 12 residues. V was cut by 8 bases and J by 4 bases, with 11 bases left in between. The germline CDR1 and CDR2 sequences are LNHNV and YYDKDF (reference sequence). CDR3 bases: TGTGCCACCGGTACTGGGGTAGAGACCCAGTACTTC. Translated, it gives CATGTGVETQYF.

The chain combines TRBV12-5 with TRBJ1-2; 7 nucleotides agree with TRBD1. This CDR3 region has 14 residues. Trimming took 7 bases from V and 3 from J; bases not matched to a gene: 8. In germline, CDR1 is LGHNT, CDR2 FRNRAP. CDR3 in amino acids: CASARGGLDYGYTF. As DNA, the CDR3 is TGTGCTAGTGCCAGAGGGGGCTTGGACTATGGCTACACCTTC.

This clonotype was counted many times. This sequence joins TRBV29-1 and TRBJ2-3; a possible D gene is TRBD1 (6 bases). The V gene lost 5 bases and the J gene lost 1 base, with 10 bases spanning the gap. CDR3 length: 13 residues. In germline, CDR1 is SQVTM, CDR2 ANQGSEA. The CDR3 DNA reads TGCAGCGTTCAGGGGATCGGCACAGATACGCAGTATTTT. As protein: CSVQGIGTDTQYF.

The chain carries TRBV20-1 and TRBJ2-1, with D possibly called TRBD1 or TRBD2 (5 bases each). The CDR3 totals 15 residues. The V gene's germline CDR1 is DFQATT and CDR2 SNEGSKA (reference sequence). Trimming took off 8 bases at V and 3 bases at J, with 20 bases between the two ends. CDR3 residues: CSTLTGASGYNEQFF. The CDR3 DNA reads as TGCAGTACTCTAACCGGGGCTAGTGGCTACAATGAGCAGTTCTTC.

About this clonotype itself: Since no conserved phenylalanine or tryptophan closes the CDR3, a read error is the likely cause. The DNA is omitted, as the CDR3 cannot be located on it reliably, and the CDR3 follows TCRdb's listing. The rearrangement uses TRBV20-1 and TRBJ1-3; no check of the table's D call, TRBD1, against the DNA was made. Per the germline V gene, CDR1 is DFQATT and CDR2 is SNEGSKA (reference sequence). Both ends counted, the CDR3 spans 8 residues. CDR3: CSAYGTGE.

This clonotype was seen at least ten times. The V and J genes are TRBV11-3 and TRBJ2-7; a possible D gene is TRBD2 (6 bases). Germline V gene data show CDR1 as SGHNT and CDR2 as YENEEA. The CDR3 is 15 residues long. Deletions cut 4 bases from V and 0 bases from J, with 13 bases between. CDR3 in amino acids: CASSSQGLTSYEQYV. CDR3 bases: TGTGCCAGCAGCTCTCAGGGACTGACCTCCTACGAGCAGTACGTC.

This clonotype was picked up many times. The CDR3 loop reads CSARVTSGVETQYF. The CDR3 bases are TGCAGTGCTAGAGTAACTAGCGGGGTTGAGACCCAGTACTTC. The chain links TRBV20-1 to TRBJ2-5, with 10 bases matching TRBD2. The CDR3 is made up of 14 amino acids. Unmatched junction bases numbered 4, after V lost 1 base and J lost 5 bases. Germline-derived CDR1 and CDR2 are DFQATT and SNEGSKA (reference sequence).

A note on this clonotype: A read error may be the cause here, since a much bigger clone is one base away. The rearrangement joins TRBV11-2 to TRBJ2-3, with 10 positions matching TRBD2. After removal of 5 bases from V and 2 bases from J, the junction contained 10 bases not matched to a gene. Per germline, CDR1 SGHAT and CDR2 FQNNGV. The CDR3 sequence is 17 residues long. DNA of the CDR3: TGTGCCAGCAGCAGCGACTATAGCGGGGGGTACACAGATACGCAGTATTTT. Residues: CASSSDYSGGYTDTQYF.

This clonotype was observed many times. The rearrangement links TRBV5-5 to TRBJ2-1; TRBD1 or TRBD2 may be the D gene (5 bases each). The germline V gene encodes CDR1 SGHKS and CDR2 YYEKEE (reference sequence). V dropped 4 bases and J dropped 10 bases, with 24 bases sitting between them. The CDR3 spans 16 residues. The CDR3 is CASSPVGVGENEEQFF. CDR3 DNA sequence: TGTGCCAGCAGCCCGGTAGGGGTGGGGGAGAATGAAGAGCAGTTCTTC.

The chain carries TRBV30 and TRBJ2-1, with D unclear. V lost 6 bases and J 0 bases, leaving 12 bases between the germline ends. This CDR3 comprises 14 residues. CDR1 and CDR2 (germline): GTSNPN, SVGIG (reference sequence). The CDR3 region is CACFVQSSYNEQFF. The CDR3, as DNA: TGTGCCTGCTTCGTTCAGTCCTCCTACAATGAGCAGTTCTTC.

As regards this clonotype: This clone may be a read error of a much larger clone one base away. No conserved phenylalanine or tryptophan ends this CDR3, so it is likely a read error. Because the CDR3's place on the DNA is in doubt, the DNA is left out and the CDR3 is given as listed by TCRdb. The chain links TRBV20-1 to TRBJ2-5; the D call in the table, TRBD1, was not verified against the DNA. Termini included, the CDR3 measures 11 amino acids. Per germline, CDR1 DFQATT and CDR2 SNEGSKA (reference sequence). CDR3 in amino acids: CSARLSETQSL.

The V call is TRBV15, the J call TRBJ1-6; D may be TRBD1 (6 bases). Trimming left V 3 bases short and J 6 bases short, with 18 bases between. The CDR3 spans 17 residues. Germline CDR1 is LNHNV and CDR2 is YYDKDF (reference sequence). The CDR3 sequence: CATSSASPGVTNSPLHF. Here the CDR3 DNA reads TGTGCCACCAGCAGTGCTAGCCCAGGGGTTACTAATTCACCCCTCCACTTT.

This clonotype has at least ten counts. V is TRBV5-5 and J is TRBJ1-5, with D possibly being TRBD1 (5 bases). Trimming left V 0 bases short and J 1 base short, with 11 bases between. The CDR3 sequence is 16 residues long. Germline values: CDR1 SGHKS, CDR2 YYEKEE (reference sequence). The CDR3 DNA follows: TGTGCCAGCAGCTTGGCGCCTCGGGGGAGCAATCAGCCCCAGCATTTT. This encodes CASSLAPRGSNQPQHF.

A note on this clonotype: One base away lies a much larger clone, so this may be a sequencing read error. This chain uses TRBV30 with TRBJ2-7; the match to TRBD1 covers 10 bases. J gave up 6 bases and V 4 bases, and 9 bases lay outside the gene matches. The CDR3 extends over 14 amino acids. CDR1 GTSNPN and CDR2 SVGIG come from the germline V gene (reference sequence). The DNA of the CDR3 is TGTGCCTGGACAAGGACAGGGGGTGTGTGCGAGCAGTACTTC. Protein sequence: CAWTRTGGVCEQYF. Supplemented by reference TRBV30 and TRBJ2-7, the full variable domain reads SQTIHQWPATLVQPVGSPLSLECTVEGTSNPNLYWYRQAAGRGLQLLFYSVGIGQISSEVPQNLSASRPQDRQFILSSKKLLLSDSGFYLCAWTRTGGVCEQYFGPGTRLTVT.